This TCR beta chain originates from a study of OX40 agonist ivuxolimab in advanced cancers. Whole-study context: Averaging roughly 60 years in age, with a range of about 23 to 79, the cohort was 80% to 90% male. Study-wide points: Expanded clones were, on average, more numerous in CD8+ T cells than in CD4+.

Repertoires were generated with immunoSEQ multiplex PCR, while TCRdb's copy carries only in-frame clones and drops some. The sample carries about 66,000 clones, around 84% recorded once. V was trimmed by 7 bases and J by 7 bases, leaving 13 bases between them. From germline, CDR1 is MDHEN and CDR2 SYDVKM. This CDR3 has 12 residues. With regard to this clone: Its target is unknown.

The rearrangement joins TRBV28 to TRBJ1-1, with D possibly being TRBD1 (6 bases). The starting material was CD4+ or CD8+ T cells sorted from blood, obtained in a trial of the OX40 agonist ivuxolimab. This TCR was recovered from an adult with an advanced solid tumor such as melanoma, head and neck, liver or kidney cancer. The CDR3 bases are TGTGCCAGCAACATACAGGGAGGTGAAGCTTTCTTT. This encodes CASNIQGGEAFF.